This TCR beta chain was captured by sequencing in a study of beta chain features in type 1 diabetes. On the study more broadly: What patients shared with healthy donors was a similar profile of age, gender and cell yields. Findings of the study overall: Shorter TCRB CDR3s, moderately but significantly so, were found in Type 1 diabetes patients in all four CD4+ subsets. Patients' naive, central memory and regulatory TCRB repertoires appeared more alike than those of healthy donors.

The germline V gene has CDR1 MNHEY and CDR2 SVGAGI. Trimming removed 0 bases from V and 3 bases from J; junction bases left unmatched: 5. CDR3 length: 16 amino acids. The isolated RNA, all of it, was reverse transcribed, so expressed TCRB transcripts were what got sequenced. Some clones are missing from TCRdb's copy, which holds only in-frame ones; the method was immunoSEQ multiplex PCR. The sample has roughly 150,000 clones, around 10% seen once. This clone was seen only a few times. Antigen unknown. The source is a man aged 25 to 40 with type 1 diabetes. The rearrangement uses TRBV6-5 and TRBJ2-7; TRBD2 aligns across 10 bases. Sequencing was done on a sample of central memory CD4+ T cells from blood. CDR3 coding DNA: TGTGCCAGCAGTTACTCGGCGCAGCGGGAGGGCTACGAGCAGTACTTC. It translates to CASSYSAQREGYEQYF.